This passage covers 25 T cell receptor beta chains from one sample sequenced in a study of CD8+CD57+ T cells in acquired aplastic anemia. According to the study, genomic DNA was the template for TCR beta VDJ and CDR3 profiling. TCRdb independently ran MiXCR on the reads; one entry per CDR3 protein. The table records about 130,000 distinct CDR3 sequences, 48% of them present only once. The specimen sequenced was sorted CD4+, CD8+, or CD8+CD57+ T cells (not recorded which) from PBMCs. The receptors come from a human donor in good health, serving as a control.

This clonotype was seen many times. The CDR3 reads CASSPPTGDRNSPLHF. The CDR3, as DNA: TGTGCCAGCTCACCACCAACAGGGGATCGGAATTCACCCCTCCACTTT. The V call is TRBV18, the J call TRBJ1-6; 7 bases agree with TRBD1. Germline V lookup: CDR1 KGHSH, CDR2 LQKENI. CDR3 length: 16 amino acids. V was clipped by 0 bases and J by 7 bases; unmatched bases: 6.

This sequence joins TRBV20-1 and TRBJ1-1; no definite D call. The CDR3 length is 12 residues. Germline V gene data show CDR1 as DFQATT and CDR2 as SNEGSKA (reference sequence). V was cut by 5 bases and J by 0 bases, with 7 bases left in between. This CDR3 reads CSAPGVNTEAFF. The CDR3 DNA is TGCAGTGCTCCCGGGGTGAACACTGAAGCTTTCTTT.

This clonotype has ten or more counts. The V and J genes are TRBV20-1 and TRBJ2-2; D gene unclear. Germline V lookup: CDR1 DFQATT, CDR2 SNEGSKA (reference sequence). CDR3 size: 12 residues. V was shortened by 3 bases and J by 5 bases, with 7 bases between the two germline ends. CDR3 loop: CSASRSTGELFF. CDR3 nucleotide sequence: TGCAGTGCTAGCAGATCAACCGGGGAGCTGTTTTTT.

This clonotype has a handful of counts. This rearrangement joins TRBV18 to TRBJ2-7, with 8 bases that match TRBD1. The CDR3 is 16 residues long. Germline V gene data show CDR1 as KGHSH and CDR2 as LQKENI. J gave up 6 bases and V 0 bases, and 10 bases lay outside the gene matches. The CDR3 loop reads CASSPPSDRGRCEQYF. The CDR3 DNA follows: TGTGCCAGCTCACCACCGAGTGACAGGGGTAGATGCGAGCAGTACTTC. The full variable domain, completed using reference TRBV18 and TRBJ2-7, is NAGVMQNPRHLVRRRGQEARLRCSPMKGHSHVYWYRQLPEEGLKFMVYLQKENIIDESGMPKERFSAEFPKEGPSILRIQQVVRGDSAAYFCASSPPSDRGRCEQYFGPGTRLTVT.

The chain recombines TRBV10-3 with TRBJ2-2, with D perhaps TRBD2 (5 bases). This CDR3 region has 18 residues. V dropped 1 base and J dropped 1 base, with 16 bases sitting between them. Per the germline V gene, CDR1 is ENHRY and CDR2 is SYGVKD. The CDR3 coding sequence is TGTGCCATCAGTGAGTATGGTACAGAGGGCAAGAACACCGGGGAGCTGTTTTTT. Encoded protein: CAISEYGTEGKNTGELFF.

The V gene is TRBV10-3, the J gene TRBJ1-2; D unclear. Germline V gene lookup returns CDR1 ENHRY and CDR2 SYGVKD. The CDR3 runs to 14 residues. V was shortened by 4 bases and J by 3 bases, with 12 bases between the two germline ends. The CDR3 sequence: CAISGGSPDYGYTF. CDR3 bases: TGTGCCATCAGTGGAGGCAGCCCAGACTATGGCTACACCTTC.

The gene calls are TRBV19 and TRBJ1-5, with D possibly TRBD1 on 6 matching bases. The CDR3 spans 15 residues. Germline CDR1 and CDR2: LNHDA and SQIVND (reference sequence). V was clipped by 9 bases and J by 5 bases, with 20 bases between them. The CDR3, as DNA: TGTGCCAGCAGCTTAGCCGGGACACGATATCAGCCCCAGCATTTT. Translated: CASSLAGTRYQPQHF.

V gene TRBV6-1 combines with J gene TRBJ1-1; possibly TRBD1 for D (5 bases). Germline CDR1 and CDR2: MNHNS and SASEGT. The CDR3 totals 14 residues. V dropped 5 bases and J dropped 5 bases, with 15 bases sitting between them. This CDR3 reads CASSQDRGRTEAFF. CDR3 sequence (DNA): TGTGCCAGCAGTCAGGATCGGGGGAGAACTGAAGCTTTCTTT.

The V gene is TRBV7-9, the J gene TRBJ2-1; D might be TRBD2 (6 bases). This CDR3 is built from 13 residues. Trimming left V 11 bases short and J 4 bases short, with 15 bases between. The germline V gene encodes CDR1 SEHNR and CDR2 FQNEAQ (reference sequence). CDR3: CAGAQRGYNEQFF. DNA for the CDR3: TGTGCCGGAGCCCAACGGGGGTACAATGAGCAGTTCTTC.

This clonotype was seen many times. The chain couples TRBV6-5 to TRBJ1-1; D may be TRBD1 (5 bases). This CDR3 has 14 residues. Per germline, CDR1 MNHEY and CDR2 SVGAGI. The V and J ends lost 0 bases and 5 bases respectively, with 10 bases between them. The CDR3 loop reads CASSYSKGRTEAFF. CDR3 nucleotides: TGTGCCAGCAGTTACTCAAAGGGGCGAACTGAAGCTTTCTTT.

This clonotype occurred once. The conserved final phenylalanine or tryptophan is absent from the CDR3, which likely points to a read error. The limits of the CDR3 on the DNA are not certain, so only TCRdb's listed CDR3 is given. The chain joins TRBV6-1 to TRBJ2-4; the table assigns TRBD2, which was not confirmed against the DNA. The V gene's germline CDR1 is MNHNS and CDR2 SASEGT. Both ends counted, the CDR3 spans 12 residues. Here the CDR3 reads CASSPGGGSLAI.

This clonotype was recorded many times. V and J are TRBV20-1 and TRBJ2-7; 9 bases map to TRBD2. Germline V gene sequence: CDR1 DFQATT, CDR2 SNEGSKA (reference sequence). CDR3 size: 14 residues. J lost 4 bases, V lost 1 base, and 5 bases had no gene match. The CDR3 bases are TGCAGTGCTAGAGTATCTAGCGGGGAGTACGAGCAGTACTTC. As protein: CSARVSSGEYEQYF.

With regard to this clonotype: The junction departs from the called germline gene at one end, perhaps through a read error. This sequence joins TRBV7-6 and TRBJ2-3; TRBD1 matches at 7 bases. Germline-derived CDR1 and CDR2 are SGHVS and FNYEAQ. This CDR3 spans 13 amino acids. In DNA form, the CDR3 reads TGTGCCAGCAGCCTGCAGGGGACAGATATGCAGTATTTT. It yields the protein CASSLQGTDMQYF. The whole variable domain, filled in from reference TRBV7-6 and TRBJ2-3, reads GAGVSQSPRYKVTKRGQDVALRCDPISGHVSLYWYRQALGQGPEFLTYFNYEAQQDKSGLPNDRFSAERPEGSISTLTIQRTEQRDSAMYRCASSLQGTDMQYFGPGTRLTVL.

The chain is built from TRBV7-9 and TRBJ1-2; TRBD1 agrees at 7 bases. V lost 2 bases to trimming and J lost 8 bases; unmatched junction nucleotides: 5. The germline gives CDR1 SEHNR, CDR2 FQNEAQ (reference sequence). The CDR3 covers 13 residues. CDR3 region: CASSLRGPWGYTF. CDR3 DNA: TGTGCCAGCAGCTTAAGGGGGCCATGGGGCTACACCTTC.

On this clonotype itself: This sequence may be a read error, since a much larger clone differs from it by one base. V gene TRBV5-8 combines with J gene TRBJ1-3; no reliable D call. This CDR3 is built from 14 residues. In germline, CDR1 is SGHTS, CDR2 YDEGEE. The CDR3 region is CAGSIGSSGNTIYF. The DNA of the CDR3 is TGTGCCGGCAGTATTGGTAGCTCTGGAAACACCATATATTTT.

The genes are TRBV25-1 and TRBJ2-3, with a weak D call TRBD1 (6 bases). The CDR3 totals 16 residues. The V and J ends lost 3 bases and 0 bases respectively, with 13 bases between them. Germline V CDR1 and CDR2: MGHDK, SYGVNS. The CDR3 bases are TGTGCCAGCAGTGAGTGGACAGTAGCTAGCACAGATACGCAGTATTTT. The encoded protein is CASSEWTVASTDTQYF.

This clonotype was observed a handful of times. CDR3 loop: CSARTGGGGGSNQPQHF. The CDR3, as DNA: TGCAGTGCTAGGACAGGGGGCGGCGGTGGGAGCAATCAGCCCCAGCATTTT. V gene TRBV20-1 combines with J gene TRBJ1-5, with TRBD1 identical over 10 bases. With 3 bases clipped from V and 1 base from J, the junction kept 9 bases outside the gene matches. This CDR3 spans 17 amino acids. Per the germline V gene, CDR1 is DFQATT and CDR2 is SNEGSKA (reference sequence).

As DNA, the CDR3 is TGCAGTGCTAGAGAAGGCGGGGTCTATGGCTACACCTTC. Amino acid sequence: CSAREGGVYGYTF. The V call is TRBV20-1, the J call TRBJ1-2; no clear D. Germline CDR1 and CDR2: DFQATT and SNEGSKA (reference sequence). This CDR3 is 13 amino acids long. V lost 0 bases, J lost 4 bases, and 9 bases lay in between.

This clonotype appeared many times. The CDR3 nucleotides are TGTGCCAGCAGCTTCCGAGGGCTGGGGGACGGAAACACCATATATTTT. Its translation is CASSFRGLGDGNTIYF. The chain couples TRBV7-8 to TRBJ1-3, with D maybe TRBD1 (5 bases). CDR3 length: 16 amino acids. In germline, CDR1 is SGHVS, CDR2 FQNEAQ. Deletions cut 3 bases from V and 4 bases from J, with 16 bases between.

This clonotype has ten or more counts. The rearrangement uses TRBV3-1 and TRBJ1-5; a possible D gene is TRBD1 (6 bases). V was shortened by 1 base and J by 2 bases, with 24 bases between the two germline ends. Germline loops: CDR1 LGHDT, CDR2 YNNKEL (reference sequence). The CDR3 is 20 amino acids. CDR3 loop: CASSQVVPNRASPCNQPQHF. In DNA, the CDR3 is TGTGCCAGCAGCCAAGTGGTCCCTAACAGGGCCTCGCCGTGCAATCAGCCCCAGCATTTT.

CDR3 sequence reads: CASSRGAADTQYF. The CDR3 DNA is TGTGCCAGCAGCCGGGGGGCTGCAGATACGCAGTATTTT. The chain carries TRBV11-2 and TRBJ2-3; TRBD2 might be the D (7 bases). Between the trimmed V and J ends, which lost 5 bases and 4 bases, there was a span of 10 bases. The V gene's germline CDR1 is SGHAT and CDR2 FQNNGV. The CDR3 has 13 residues.

The chain couples TRBV6-4 to TRBJ1-1; tentatively, D is TRBD1 (5 bases). The germline V gene encodes CDR1 MRHNA and CDR2 SNTAGT. V lost 2 bases, J lost 4 bases, and 11 bases lay in between. The CDR3 has 14 amino acids. CDR3 nucleotides: TGTGCCAGCAGTGACAGGGGTGTGGGCACTGAAGCTTTCTTT. This gives the protein CASSDRGVGTEAFF.

Of note for this clonotype: An end of the junction does not agree with germline; a read error may underlie this. Written as DNA, the CDR3 is TGCGCTAGCAGCTGGGGGAGCTCAAGCTCCTACGAGCAGTACTTC. Translation: CASSWGSSSSYEQYF. The chain employs TRBV5-1 and TRBJ2-7; either TRBD1 or TRBD2 may supply D (5 bases each). CDR1 SGHRS and CDR2 YFSETQ come from the germline V gene. The length of the CDR3 is 15 residues.

V gene TRBV10-3 combines with J gene TRBJ2-7; 11 bases line up with TRBD2. The CDR3 totals 14 residues. Germline V gene data show CDR1 as ENHRY and CDR2 as SYGVKD. After removal of 10 bases from V and 1 base from J, the junction contained 6 bases not matched to a gene. The CDR3 loop reads CASKLAGVSYEQYF. DNA for the CDR3: TGTGCCAGCAAACTAGCGGGAGTATCCTACGAGCAGTACTTC.

The chain is built from TRBV29-1 and TRBJ2-1; weak D call: TRBD2 (5 bases). Germline loops: CDR1 SQVTM, CDR2 ANQGSEA. The CDR3 contains 14 residues. Trimming stripped 1 base from V and 9 bases from J, with 16 bases between. CDR3 DNA: TGCAGCGTTGAAGTTTTCGGGTTTGGGAGTGAGCAGTTCTTC. Translated, it gives CSVEVFGFGSEQFF.